This TCR beta chain was sequenced for a study of T cell repertoires in cytomegalovirus infection. TCRdb used MiXCR to reprocess the reads, holding one entry per CDR3 protein. The sample includes under 850,000 distinct CDR3 sequences, under 40% of them seen just once. The CDR3 contains 15 residues. Unmatched junction bases numbered 3, after V lost 1 base and J lost 0 bases. Per germline, CDR1 SQVTM and CDR2 ANQGSEA. The rearrangement links TRBV29-1 to TRBJ2-3; 8 bases agree with TRBD1. Source material: PBMCs. The origin of this receptor is a human donor in good health (CMV status not recorded). Some clones in this sample may be carry-over from other donors' samples. The CDR3 here is CSVEGTGKSTDTQYF. The CDR3 DNA is TGCAGCGTTGAAGGGACAGGGAAAAGCACAGATACGCAGTATTTT.